This record looks at one TCR beta chain sequence and its context. Its specific antigen is unknown. Base qualities are missing; no much larger clone stands one base away. This sample is part of a study of blood T cell repertoires in COVID-19 (TCRdb year 2020). A note on the overall study: Collaborator samples came from the United States, Italy and Spain and covered acute and convalescent phases of COVID-19. The repertoires were released in a freely available public database meant as a resource for research on the immune response to SARS-CoV-2. Samples were obtained from the ongoing ImmuneRACE study (first 160 participants) and from some 1,200 subjects provided by 6 global collaborators. HLA class I and class II types, where available, came from metadata supplied by the sample provider rather than from assay-based typing. Deeply sampled blood TCRbeta repertoires from subjects exposed to, actively infected with, or recovered from COVID-19 were included in the dataset. The prospective study material was composed of cDNA or gDNA derived from T cells, B-cell-depleted T cells, or PBMCs. The sample metadata nearly always contained a de-identified subject ID, COVID-19 status, age in years and sex. Study-level results and caveats: How much clinical and demographic metadata was included differed by source and by participant, and the metadata was provided uncurated.

TCRbeta CDR3 regions were amplified from genomic DNA by means of the immunoSEQ Assay, a bias-controlled multiplex PCR. As for how the authors treated the data: The number of nucleated cells in each sample was estimated by amplification of reference gene primers within the assay. To quantify the absolute abundance of each unique TCRbeta CDR3 rearrangement, sequence reads were collapsed and filtered. Productive Simpson clonality was computed per sample as the square root of Simpson's diversity index over productive rearrangements. Imported from immuneACCESS, the table was reduced by TCRdb to in-frame sequences with V and J called. These copies leave out some clones; in studies compared against another copy, an unresolved V gene accounts for under half, and the cause of the remainder is not known. That table gives V, J and clone size, and the DNA gave D and trimming. The table for this sample lists over 75,000 clones; roughly 89% of them were counted only once. The ten largest clones represent approximately 5.5% of the sample.

Collaborating institutions collected whole blood in K2EDTA tubes following their own protocols. Collaborator samples were shipped for TCRbeta analysis as frozen whole blood, isolated PBMCs, or DNA extracted from either sample type. Input material: peripheral blood. This clonotype was sampled from a woman older than 75 with active COVID-19.

The base sequence is TGCAGCGTTGGGGGGGAACAAGAGACCCAGTACTTC. Translated, this is CSVGGEQETQYF. This receptor chain uses TRBV29-1 and TRBJ2-5; the best D guess is TRBD2, with 6 bases matching. From the cysteine through the phenylalanine, the CDR3 covers 12 amino acids. Only CDR3 DNA remains: 36 bases, in frame from the first base. Between the V and J ends, shortened by 4 bases and 2 bases respectively, the junction contains 8 bases. For CDR1 and CDR2, the germline V gene lists SQVTM and ANQGSEA.